This T cell receptor (beta chain) came from a study of prognosis after radiotherapy for stage I lung cancer. Study overall: In the span from April 2018 to early 2019, stage I non-small cell lung cancer patients were enrolled. Every patient with non-small cell lung cancer was judged medically inoperable.

The blood draw at each of two time points yielded six milliliters of peripheral blood. Judged by abundance, this clonotype is medium-sized. Amplification of the TCR beta CDR3 (from genomic DNA) was done by two-round multiplex PCR. Primers were specific to each TRBV and TRBJ gene in first-round PCR. TCRdb independently ran MiXCR on the multiplex PCR reads; one entry per CDR3 protein. The sample yields more than 15,000 distinct CDR3 sequences, approximately 44% seen once. V was shortened by 3 bases and J by 7 bases, with 16 bases between the two germline ends. CDR3 length: 16 amino acids. The germline CDR1 and CDR2 sequences are MNHNS and SASEGT.

This chain connects TRBV6-1 to TRBJ1-6; D ambiguous. The TCR was taken from a donor aged 50 or older with non-small cell lung cancer. Sequenced here: PBMCs, sampled before or after stereotactic body radiation therapy (not recorded which). CDR3 in amino acids: CASSETLKFGNSPLHF. The CDR3, as DNA: TGTGCCAGCAGTGAGACGCTAAAATTTGGGAATTCACCCCTCCACTTT.